The entry below describes one T cell receptor (beta chain). This record comes from a study of blood T cell repertoires in COVID-19. Study overall: Spain, Italy and the United States supplied samples that represented acute and convalescent COVID-19. Nucleic acid was either cDNA or gDNA, and it came from T cells, B-cell-depleted T cells, or PBMCs.

Germline V lookup: CDR1 SGDLS, CDR2 YYNGEE. The CDR3 covers 16 residues. V was clipped by 4 bases and J by 0 bases; unmatched bases: 8. Using immunoSEQ multiplex PCR, the repertoire was profiled, and TCRdb retains in-frame clones only, with some absent. Here the sample spans about 40,000 clones, approximately 83% being singletons. The V and J genes are TRBV9 and TRBJ2-3; 7 bases are a match to TRBD1. The receptor's source is a woman aged 55-70 years with acute or convalescent COVID-19. The source material was peripheral blood. CDR3 sequence (DNA): TGTGCCAGCAGCATATTAGAGGGGGCTAGCACAGATACGCAGTATTTT. Encoded protein: CASSILEGASTDTQYF.